This entry lists 26 T cell receptor beta chains sequenced from one sample in a study of blood T cell repertoires in COVID-19. TCRdb's table, derived via immunoSEQ multiplex PCR, lists solely in-frame clones and lacks some. This sample has approximately 210,000 clones, with about four fifths found just once. Sequencing used peripheral blood. Receptor source: a woman in her forties or fifties with active or convalescent COVID-19.

This chain connects TRBV2 to TRBJ2-1; D not certain. Trimming removed 10 bases at V and 7 bases at J, with 17 bases between. This CDR3 is built from 13 residues. The germline V gene has CDR1 SNHLY and CDR2 FYNNEI. The CDR3 sequence: CATGNKRRNEQFF. DNA for the CDR3: TGTGCCACAGGAAATAAACGACGGAATGAGCAGTTCTTC.

This rearrangement joins TRBV28 to TRBJ2-7, with 7 bases identical to TRBD1. The germline CDR1 and CDR2 sequences are MDHEN and SYDVKM. The CDR3 covers 15 residues. J lost 1 base, V lost 5 bases, and 8 bases had no gene match. Here the CDR3 reads CASSPTTGLSYEQYV. The CDR3 region has the DNA TGTGCCAGCAGTCCCACGACAGGGCTATCCTACGAGCAGTACGTC.

The CDR3 spells CASSPIQEDTQYF. The CDR3 bases are TGTGCCAGCTCACCAATTCAGGAAGATACGCAGTATTTT. This chain uses TRBV18 with TRBJ2-3; D remains ambiguous. The V and J ends lost 2 bases and 5 bases respectively, with 8 bases between them. Per the germline V gene, CDR1 is KGHSH and CDR2 is LQKENI. The CDR3 runs 13 residues.

The chain is built from TRBV7-2 and TRBJ1-2; D is possibly TRBD1 (5 bases). This CDR3 is 17 amino acids long. CDR1 and CDR2 (germline): SGHTA, FQGNSA. The V gene lost 1 base and the J gene lost 0 bases, with 15 bases spanning the gap. Here the CDR3 DNA reads TGTGCCAGCAGCTTAGGGGGCGCCGAGTCGGCTAACTATGGCTACACCTTC. It encodes CASSLGGAESANYGYTF.

The chain couples TRBV2 to TRBJ1-4; 7 nucleotides agree with TRBD1. Losses at the gene ends were 1 base for V and 8 bases for J; bases not matched to a gene: 4. This CDR3 has 14 amino acids. Germline V CDR1 and CDR2: SNHLY, FYNNEI. The CDR3 DNA follows: TGTGCCAGCAGTGAAGGCCAGGGGGACGAAAAACTGTTTTTT. It codes for CASSEGQGDEKLFF.

V usage is TRBV24-1 and J usage is TRBJ1-2; 9 nucleotides line up with TRBD1. The V segment lost 4 bases and the J segment 7 bases; nucleotides outside the gene matches: 9. The CDR3 contains 15 residues. CDR1 and CDR2 from the germline V gene are KGHDR and SFDVKD. The CDR3 DNA follows: TGTGCCACCAGTGAACCGGGACAGGGCAAGGGTGGCTACACCTTC. It yields the protein CATSEPGQGKGGYTF.

The V and J genes are TRBV11-2 and TRBJ1-5; tentatively, D is TRBD1 (5 bases). Trimming shortened V by 1 base and J by 3 bases, and 7 bases separated the two germline ends. Germline V CDR1 and CDR2: SGHAT, FQNNGV. The CDR3 is 14 residues long. CDR3 DNA sequence: TGTGCCAGCAGCTTAGGACAGAACAATCAGCCCCAGCATTTT. It is translated as CASSLGQNNQPQHF.

CDR3 amino acids: CAARDSYNSPLHF. Written as DNA, the CDR3 is TGTGCCGCGCGGGACAGTTATAATTCACCCCTCCACTTT. The chain employs TRBV19 and TRBJ1-6; TRBD1 agrees at 7 bases. CDR1 is LNHDA, CDR2 SQIVND, per germline (reference sequence). This CDR3 is 13 amino acids long. The J segment lost 4 bases and the V segment lost 11 bases, leaving 5 bases of the junction unmatched.

This clone was counted between two and nine times. The chain combines TRBV5-4 with TRBJ2-1; weak D call: TRBD1 (6 bases). The V gene's germline CDR1 is SGHNT and CDR2 YYREEE (reference sequence). Trimming stripped 1 base from V and 5 bases from J, with 13 bases between. The CDR3 is made up of 15 amino acids. The DNA for the CDR3 is TGTGCCAGCAGCTTGACAGGGAAACCCGACAATGAGCAGTTCTTC. This codes for CASSLTGKPDNEQFF.

The chain has TRBV27 and TRBJ2-2; D uncertain. Germline V CDR1 and CDR2: MNHEY, SMNVEV (reference sequence). V lost 5 bases and J lost 4, with 14 bases in between. The CDR3 is made up of 15 amino acids. CDR3 sequence: CASSPATRTTGELFF. The CDR3, as DNA: TGTGCCAGCAGTCCAGCGACTCGTACCACCGGGGAGCTGTTTTTT.

V and J are TRBV12-3 or TRBV12-4 and TRBJ1-1; D perhaps matches TRBD1 (6 bases). Trimming shortened V by 6 bases and J by 5 bases, and 13 bases separated the two germline ends. The length of the CDR3 is 13 residues. The CDR3 reads CASRRQATTEAFF. CDR3 nucleotide sequence: TGTGCCAGCAGGCGACAGGCCACAACTGAAGCTTTCTTT.

The genes are TRBV27 and TRBJ2-3, with 10 bases lining up with TRBD2. In germline, CDR1 is MNHEY, CDR2 SMNVEV (reference sequence). The ends lost 10 bases at V and 3 bases at J; junction bases unmatched: 7. The CDR3 runs to 14 residues. The CDR3, as DNA: TGTGCCACGCACAGAGCGGGGGGGACAGATACGCAGTATTTT. It translates to CATHRAGGTDTQYF.

This clone came up a few times. The chain links TRBV9 to TRBJ2-2; D unresolved. This CDR3 is built from 14 residues. Between the trimmed V and J ends, which lost 0 bases and 0 bases, there was a span of 3 bases. Germline assignment: CDR1 SGDLS and CDR2 YYNGEE. The CDR3 spells CASSVAANTGELFF. The DNA for the CDR3 is TGTGCCAGCAGCGTAGCAGCGAACACCGGGGAGCTGTTTTTT.

The chain recombines TRBV11-2 with TRBJ1-2; D not resolved. The CDR3 length is 12 residues. Germline CDR1 and CDR2: SGHAT and FQNNGV. V lost 5 bases, J lost 7 bases, and 11 bases lay in between. The CDR3 nucleotides are TGTGCCAGCAGCCCGAGATTCTTTGGCTACACCTTC. Protein: CASSPRFFGYTF.

This clone was detected a few times. This chain connects TRBV19 to TRBJ1-1; 8 positions agree with TRBD1. The CDR3 consists of 15 residues. The V segment lost 5 bases and the J segment 0 bases; nucleotides outside the gene matches: 5. From germline, CDR1 is LNHDA and CDR2 SQIVND (reference sequence). DNA of the CDR3: TGTGCCAGTAGTGGACAGGGCCTCATGAACACTGAAGCTTTCTTT. It encodes CASSGQGLMNTEAFF.

The J gene is TRBJ2-4, the V gene TRBV6-5, with unresolved D. There are 13 residues in the CDR3. The V gene's germline CDR1 is MNHEY and CDR2 SVGAGI. The ends were cut back, 2 bases at V and 5 bases at J, with 7 bases in the middle. CDR3 in amino acids: CASSYNAENIQYF. The CDR3 bases are TGTGCCAGCAGTTACAATGCGGAAAACATTCAGTACTTC.

The chain employs TRBV6-5 and TRBJ2-1; 10 positions match TRBD1. In germline, CDR1 is MNHEY, CDR2 SVGAGI. There are 16 residues in the CDR3. V was pared by 0 bases and J by 6 bases, with 5 bases of the junction left unmatched. In nucleotides, the CDR3 is TGTGCCAGCAGTTACTCCGGGACAGGGGAGGGCAATGAGCAGTTCTTC. It encodes CASSYSGTGEGNEQFF.

This chain links TRBV9 with TRBJ2-2; 8 bases fit TRBD2. Germline trimming cut 3 bases from V and 0 bases from J; bases unmatched to any gene: 4. The germline V gene has CDR1 SGDLS and CDR2 YYNGEE. The CDR3 contains 16 residues. Here the CDR3 DNA reads TGTGCCAGCAGCGCCACTAGCGGAGCGAACACCGGGGAGCTGTTTTTT. Its translation: CASSATSGANTGELFF.

The chain uses TRBV23-1 and TRBJ1-1, with D unresolved. TRBV23-1 is placed among ORFs of uncertain function. Trimming stripped 2 bases from V and 4 bases from J, with 8 bases between. The CDR3 consists of 13 residues. The CDR3: CASSQRELTEAFF. For the CDR3, the DNA is TGCGCCAGCAGTCAACGGGAGCTCACTGAAGCTTTCTTT.

The chain joins TRBV12-3 or TRBV12-4 to TRBJ2-7, with D perhaps matching TRBD1 (6 bases). V was clipped by 6 bases and J by 7 bases, with 16 bases between them. This CDR3 spans 13 amino acids. CDR3 in amino acids: CASSLDSRREQYF. CDR3 DNA sequence: TGTGCCAGCAGCCTGGACAGTAGAAGGGAGCAGTACTTC.

V is TRBV2 and J is TRBJ2-2; D ambiguous. This CDR3 spans 14 amino acids. Germline assignment: CDR1 SNHLY and CDR2 FYNNEI. The ends were cut back, 5 bases at V and 1 base at J, with 8 bases in the middle. The CDR3 loop reads CASSQDRNTGELFF. The CDR3 bases are TGTGCCAGCAGTCAAGATAGGAACACCGGGGAGCTGTTTTTT.

The chain employs TRBV4-2 and TRBJ1-5; 9 bases match TRBD1. Germline CDR1 is LGHNA and CDR2 is YNFKEQ. This CDR3 has 16 amino acids. Trimming took 0 bases from V and 10 from J; bases not matched to a gene: 10. As DNA, the CDR3 is TGTGCCAGCAGCCAAGAAACAGGGGGCGGCCTTCGACCCCAGCATTTT. Protein: CASSQETGGGLRPQHF.

The chain couples TRBV2 to TRBJ2-5, with D tentatively TRBD1 (7 bases). V shed 6 bases and J shed 5 bases, with 16 bases lying between them. This CDR3 has 14 residues. Germline values: CDR1 SNHLY, CDR2 FYNNEI. The chain's CDR3 is CASRGGQARETQYF. CDR3 DNA sequence: TGTGCCAGCAGGGGAGGACAGGCGCGGGAGACCCAGTACTTC.

This sequence joins TRBV4-1 and TRBJ2-5; 8 bases line up with TRBD2. V lost 0 bases to trimming and J lost 4 bases; unmatched junction nucleotides: 7. The CDR3 sequence is 16 residues long. CDR1 MGHRA and CDR2 YSYEKL come from the germline V gene. The CDR3 nucleotides are TGCGCCAGCAGCCAAGAGGTCGGGAGGGTTCCAGAGACCCAGTACTTC. It specifies CASSQEVGRVPETQYF.

The J gene is TRBJ2-3, the V gene TRBV5-4; 11 nucleotides match TRBD2. The CDR3 is 16 amino acids. V lost 3 bases and J lost 0; bases outside the gene matches: 3. CDR1 and CDR2 (germline): SGHNT, YYREEE (reference sequence). The CDR3 DNA reads as TGTGCCAGCAGCTCCCGACTAGCGGGGAGCACAGATACGCAGTATTTT. It encodes CASSSRLAGSTDTQYF.

The chain recombines TRBV27 with TRBJ2-3; D is possibly TRBD1 (7 bases). V was cut by 2 bases and J by 2 bases, with 11 bases left in between. Germline V gene lookup returns CDR1 MNHEY and CDR2 SMNVEV (reference sequence). The CDR3 is 15 residues long. CDR3 coding DNA: TGTGCCAGCAGTTTACCAGGGGGGATCACAGATACGCAGTATTTT. Translation gives CASSLPGGITDTQYF.